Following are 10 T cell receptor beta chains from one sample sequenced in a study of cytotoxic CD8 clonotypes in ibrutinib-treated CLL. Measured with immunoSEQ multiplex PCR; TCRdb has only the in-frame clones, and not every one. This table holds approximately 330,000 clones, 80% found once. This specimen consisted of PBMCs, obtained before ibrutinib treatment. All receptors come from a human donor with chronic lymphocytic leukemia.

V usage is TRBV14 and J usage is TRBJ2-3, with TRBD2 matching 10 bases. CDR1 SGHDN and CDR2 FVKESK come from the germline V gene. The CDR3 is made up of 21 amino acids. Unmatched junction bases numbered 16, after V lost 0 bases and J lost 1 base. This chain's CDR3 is CASSQDRLAGEGGLRTDTQYF. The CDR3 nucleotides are TGTGCCAGCAGCCAAGATCGCCTAGCGGGAGAGGGAGGCTTGCGCACAGATACGCAGTATTTT.

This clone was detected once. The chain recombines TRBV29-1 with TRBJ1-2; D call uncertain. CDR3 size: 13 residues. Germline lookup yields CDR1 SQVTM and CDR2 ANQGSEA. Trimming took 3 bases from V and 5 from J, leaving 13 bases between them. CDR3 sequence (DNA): TGCAGCGTTGAGTGGCAGGCCTATTATGGCTACACCTTC. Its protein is CSVEWQAYYGYTF.

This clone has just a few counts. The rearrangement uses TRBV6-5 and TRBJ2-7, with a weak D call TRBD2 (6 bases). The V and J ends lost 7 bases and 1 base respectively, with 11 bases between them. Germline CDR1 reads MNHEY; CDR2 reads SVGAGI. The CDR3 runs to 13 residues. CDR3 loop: CASTAGTSYEQYF. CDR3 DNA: TGTGCCAGCACCGCCGGGACTTCCTACGAGCAGTACTTC.

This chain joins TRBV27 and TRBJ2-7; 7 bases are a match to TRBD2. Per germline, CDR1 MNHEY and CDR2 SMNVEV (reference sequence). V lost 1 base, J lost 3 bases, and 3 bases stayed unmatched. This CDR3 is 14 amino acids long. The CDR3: CASSLLRENYEQYF. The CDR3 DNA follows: TGTGCCAGCAGTTTATTGCGGGAGAACTACGAGCAGTACTTC.

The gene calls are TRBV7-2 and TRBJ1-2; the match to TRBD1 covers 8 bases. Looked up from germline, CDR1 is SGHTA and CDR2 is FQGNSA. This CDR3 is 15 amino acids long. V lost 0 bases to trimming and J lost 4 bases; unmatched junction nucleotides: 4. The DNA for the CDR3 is TGTGCCAGCAGCTTAGCCCCTGACAGGGGCTATGGCTACACCTTC. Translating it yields CASSLAPDRGYGYTF.

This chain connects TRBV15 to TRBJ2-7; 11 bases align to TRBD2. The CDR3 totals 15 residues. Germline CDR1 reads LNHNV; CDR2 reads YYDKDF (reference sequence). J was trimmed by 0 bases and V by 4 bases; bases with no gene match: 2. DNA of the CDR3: TGTGCCACCAGCACTAGCGGGAGGTCCTCCTACGAGCAGTACTTC. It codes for CATSTSGRSSYEQYF.

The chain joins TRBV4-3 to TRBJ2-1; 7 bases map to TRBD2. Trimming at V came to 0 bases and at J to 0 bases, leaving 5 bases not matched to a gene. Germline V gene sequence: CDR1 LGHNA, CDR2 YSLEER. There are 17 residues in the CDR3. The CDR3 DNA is TGCGCCAGCAGCCAAGATCCAGCGGGACCCTCCTACAATGAGCAGTTCTTC. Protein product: CASSQDPAGPSYNEQFF.

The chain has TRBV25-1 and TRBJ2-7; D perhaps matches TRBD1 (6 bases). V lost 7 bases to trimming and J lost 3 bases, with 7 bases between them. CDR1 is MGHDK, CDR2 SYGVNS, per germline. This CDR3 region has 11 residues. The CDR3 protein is CASKGGYEQYF. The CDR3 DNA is TGTGCCAGCAAAGGGGGCTACGAGCAGTACTTC.

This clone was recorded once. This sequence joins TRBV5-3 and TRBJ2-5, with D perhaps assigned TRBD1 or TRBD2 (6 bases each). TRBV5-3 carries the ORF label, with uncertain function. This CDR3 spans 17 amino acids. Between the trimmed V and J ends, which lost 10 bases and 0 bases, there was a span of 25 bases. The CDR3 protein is CAVFWGAEKGYQETQYF. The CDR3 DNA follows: TGTGCCGTTTTTTGGGGGGCGGAGAAGGGGTACCAAGAGACCCAGTACTTC.

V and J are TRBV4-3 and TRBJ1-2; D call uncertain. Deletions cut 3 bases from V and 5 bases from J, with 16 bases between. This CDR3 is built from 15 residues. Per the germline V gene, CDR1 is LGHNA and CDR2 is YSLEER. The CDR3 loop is CASSHRGLFEYGYTF. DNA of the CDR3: TGCGCCAGCAGCCACCGCGGACTCTTCGAATATGGCTACACCTTC.